In its sample, the clone carrying this T cell receptor (beta chain) was seen many times. As for time point: newly diagnosed GD, antithyroid drugs for less than 3 months. Researchers made the TCR library from RNA that was extracted from PBMCs. There are 15 residues in the CDR3. Germline V gene data show CDR1 as SEHNR and CDR2 as FQNEAQ (reference sequence). Trimming took off 6 bases at V and 3 bases at J, with 15 bases between the two ends. Investigators prepared the TCR beta libraries by applying iRepertoire HTBI primers and Arm-PCR of CDR3 regions. In the study's own analysis: Among the samples, some 68 TRBV and 13 to 15 TRBJ segments were identified. From the multiplex PCR reads, TCRdb called clonotypes with MiXCR, one entry per CDR3 protein. In this record, the V and J calls reflect TCRdb's handling and not the investigators' own analysis. The table lists about 220,000 distinct CDR3 sequences, roughly a fifth of them singletons.

The data were obtained in a study of regulatory T cells in long-lasting Graves disease. These sequences were also reported in another study, on T cells in Graves' hyperthyroidism and ophthalmopathy. From that report: When the TCR CDR3 underwent first-round RT-PCR, the HTBI primer set was used.

The rearrangement joins TRBV7-9 to TRBJ2-1, with D tentatively TRBD1 (5 bases). The sequence was obtained from a woman between 25 and 40 years old with Graves disease. Sequenced material: peripheral blood mononuclear cells (PBMCs), taken at new diagnosis, from a patient treated with antithyroid drugs. The CDR3 bases are TGTGCCAGCAGATTTAGTGGGGCTGGCTACAATGAGCAGTTCTTC. Translated: CASRFSGAGYNEQFF. The full variable domain, its missing parts supplied by reference TRBV7-9 and TRBJ2-1, is DTGVSQNPRHKITKRGQNVTFRCDPISEHNRLYWYRQTLGQGPEFLTYFQNEAQLEKSRLLSDRFSAERPKGSFSTLEIQRTEQGDSAMYLCASRFSGAGYNEQFFGPGTRLTVL.